The 21 T cell receptor beta chains presented below share a single source sample, sequenced in a study of a mutant IDH1 vaccine in newly diagnosed glioma. Sequencing used immunoSEQ multiplex PCR; TCRdb keeps in-frame clones, though not all of them. The table records some 56,000 clones, around three quarters of them present only once. Antigens for these TCRs are unknown. Time point reported: week 47, end of study. Topical imiquimod accompanied each vaccine dose, which consisted of 300 ug of mutant IDH1 20-mer peptide. The sample here was PBMCs, taken from a glioma patient whose treatment included an IDH1 peptide vaccine. Receptors were obtained from a man between 50 and 59 years old with glioma.

V gene TRBV10-2 combines with J gene TRBJ1-1; D ambiguous. The CDR3 covers 13 residues. Between the trimmed V and J ends, which lost 8 bases and 7 bases, there was a span of 17 bases. Germline CDR1 is WSHSY and CDR2 is SAAADI. CDR3 loop: CASATLGLIEAFF. Here the CDR3 DNA reads TGCGCCAGCGCCACGTTAGGGCTTATTGAAGCTTTCTTT.

This chain links TRBV5-4 with TRBJ2-7; possible D gene TRBD2, 6 bases. CDR1 is SGHNT and CDR2 is YYREEE in the germline V gene (reference sequence). CDR3 size: 17 residues. V lost 4 bases, J lost 5 bases, and 25 bases lay in between. The CDR3 DNA reads as TGTGCCAGCAGCCCGGGAGAGTTAGGCAGCTTATGGAACGAGCAGTACTTC. Amino acids: CASSPGELGSLWNEQYF.

The chain couples TRBV11-2 to TRBJ1-1; 7 bases agree with TRBD1. Trimming removed 2 bases from V and 2 bases from J; junction bases left unmatched: 5. From germline, CDR1 is SGHAT and CDR2 FQNNGV. The CDR3 has 15 residues. The CDR3 here is CASSLSGQVNTEAFF. The CDR3 nucleotides read TGTGCCAGCAGCTTAAGCGGACAGGTAAACACTGAAGCTTTCTTT. The whole variable domain, filled in from reference TRBV11-2 and TRBJ1-1, reads EAGVAQSPRYKIIEKRQSVAFWCNPISGHATLYWYQQILGQGPKLLIQFQNNGVVDDSQLPKDRFSAERLKGVDSTLKIQPAKLEDSAVYLCASSLSGQVNTEAFFGQGTRLTVV.

CDR3 DNA sequence: TGTGCCAGCAGCTTAGCGCCTAATGAAAAACTGTTTTTT. Residues: CASSLAPNEKLFF. The V and J genes are TRBV7-2 and TRBJ1-4; D ambiguous. The V and J ends lost 0 bases and 3 bases respectively, with 2 bases between them. The CDR3 length is 13 residues. Germline assignment: CDR1 SGHTA and CDR2 FQGNSA. The whole variable domain, filled in from reference TRBV7-2 and TRBJ1-4, reads GAGVSQSPSNKVTEKGKDVELRCDPISGHTALYWYRQSLGQGLEFLIYFQGNSAPDKSGLPSDRFSAERTGGSVSTLTIQRTQQEDSAVYLCASSLAPNEKLFFGSGTQLSVL.

V gene TRBV29-1 combines with J gene TRBJ2-7; 12 bases are a match to TRBD2. V was pared by 6 bases and J by 4 bases, with 1 base of the junction left unmatched. CDR3 size: 12 residues. The germline CDR1 and CDR2 sequences are SQVTM and ANQGSEA. The CDR3 is CSVGTSGYEQYF. The CDR3, as DNA: TGCAGCGTGGGGACTAGCGGGTACGAGCAGTACTTC.

The chain recombines TRBV6-5 with TRBJ2-1; TRBD2 aligns across 10 bases. CDR1 is MNHEY, CDR2 SVGAGI, per germline. Germline trimming cut 2 bases from V and 8 bases from J; bases unmatched to any gene: 9. The CDR3 is made up of 16 amino acids. The CDR3 DNA reads as TGTGCCAGCAGTTACCTAGGAGCGGGGGGGCTTGATGAGCAGTTCTTC. Residues: CASSYLGAGGLDEQFF.

The J gene is TRBJ1-2, the V gene TRBV5-1; 9 bases agree with TRBD1. CDR1 SGHRS and CDR2 YFSETQ come from the germline V gene. The length of the CDR3 is 15 residues. With V trimmed by 1 base and J by 5 bases, 6 bases remained unmatched. The CDR3: CASSLRTGDRYGYTF. In DNA form, the CDR3 reads TGCGCCAGCAGCTTGAGGACAGGGGACCGGTATGGCTACACCTTC.

This clone was observed a handful of times. V usage is TRBV19 and J usage is TRBJ1-1, with 8 bases that match TRBD1. Germline V gives CDR1 LNHDA, CDR2 SQIVND (reference sequence). CDR3 length: 14 amino acids. With 6 bases clipped from V and 6 bases from J, the junction kept 9 bases outside the gene matches. CDR3 bases: TGTGCCAGTAGGAGGGGACAGGCGGGCCCTGAAGCTTTCTTT. Amino acid sequence: CASRRGQAGPEAFF.

The chain links TRBV29-1 to TRBJ1-2; D is ambiguous. CDR3 size: 14 residues. Germline lookup yields CDR1 SQVTM and CDR2 ANQGSEA. V dropped 0 bases and J dropped 4 bases, with 12 bases sitting between them. CDR3 sequence reads: CSVEDKRSGYGYTF. For the CDR3, the DNA is TGCAGCGTTGAAGATAAGCGCTCAGGCTATGGCTACACCTTC.

The rearrangement links TRBV5-5 to TRBJ1-2, with D perhaps TRBD1 (5 bases). The CDR3 is 15 residues long. Trimming cost V 4 bases and J 4 bases, with 17 bases left between them. The V gene's germline CDR1 is SGHKS and CDR2 YYEKEE (reference sequence). CDR3: CASSPTGVRGYGYTF. In DNA, the CDR3 is TGTGCCAGCAGCCCAACAGGTGTGCGCGGCTATGGCTACACCTTC.

CDR3 loop: CASRGDRSTGELFF. CDR3 nucleotides: TGTGCCAGCAGGGGTGACAGGTCTACCGGGGAGCTGTTTTTT. The chain carries TRBV6-4 and TRBJ2-2; the D gene is possibly TRBD1 (6 bases). This CDR3 has 14 residues. The V gene lost 6 bases and the J gene lost 5 bases, with 13 bases spanning the gap. Germline CDR1 MRHNA, CDR2 SNTAGT.

CDR3 protein: CSVVTDNEQFF. CDR3 DNA sequence: TGCAGCGTTGTGACAGACAATGAGCAGTTCTTC. The chain has TRBV29-1 and TRBJ2-1; D perhaps matches TRBD1 (5 bases). The CDR3 contains 11 residues. The ends were cut back, 4 bases at V and 5 bases at J, with 6 bases in the middle. The germline V gene has CDR1 SQVTM and CDR2 ANQGSEA.

The rearrangement uses TRBV19 and TRBJ2-6; D call uncertain. The CDR3 runs to 14 residues. Germline assignment: CDR1 LNHDA and CDR2 SQIVND (reference sequence). As DNA, the CDR3 is TGTGCTACCAACAGTCCCTCTGGGGCCAACGTCCTGACTTTC. Translated, it gives CATNSPSGANVLTF.

The sample holds a few counts of this clone. The chain employs TRBV5-4 and TRBJ1-1, with a tentative D call TRBD1 (5 bases). Trimming cost V 3 bases and J 3 bases, with 15 bases left between them. This CDR3 is built from 15 residues. Germline loops: CDR1 SGHNT, CDR2 YYREEE (reference sequence). CDR3 in amino acids: CASSSGKSRDTEAFF. CDR3 DNA sequence: TGTGCCAGCAGCTCAGGGAAGTCCAGGGACACTGAAGCTTTCTTT.

This clone was found a few times. The V call is TRBV5-5, the J call TRBJ1-1; 7 nucleotides line up with TRBD1. The CDR3 is 16 amino acids. V shed 0 bases and J 6 bases; nucleotides not matched to a gene: 11. Per germline, CDR1 SGHKS and CDR2 YYEKEE (reference sequence). This CDR3 reads CASSLEGGEIRSEAFF. The CDR3, as DNA: TGTGCCAGCAGCTTGGAAGGGGGCGAGATTCGCTCTGAAGCTTTCTTT.

The chain recombines TRBV19 with TRBJ1-5; 9 bases fit TRBD1. Looked up from germline, CDR1 is LNHDA and CDR2 is SQIVND (reference sequence). The CDR3 covers 15 residues. Trimming took 6 bases from V and 4 from J; bases not matched to a gene: 7. The CDR3 spells CASRRGQGRNQPQHF. DNA of the CDR3: TGTGCCAGTAGAAGAGGACAGGGGAGGAATCAGCCCCAGCATTTT.

The chain carries TRBV6-1 and TRBJ2-2, with 7 positions matching TRBD2. The CDR3 is 15 amino acids. The V gene end was trimmed by 5 bases and the J gene end by 6 bases; junction bases not matched to a gene: 9. Germline V gives CDR1 MNHNS, CDR2 SASEGT. CDR3 bases: TGTGCCAGCAGTCCTCAGCGGGGAAACGCCGGGGAGCTGTTTTTT. Protein sequence: CASSPQRGNAGELFF.

This sequence joins TRBV7-9 and TRBJ2-2; 8 bases fit TRBD1. J gave up 3 bases and V 4 bases, and 13 bases lay outside the gene matches. Germline assignment: CDR1 SEHNR and CDR2 FQNEAQ (reference sequence). The CDR3 covers 18 residues. For the CDR3, the DNA is TGTGCCAGCAGCTCGTCCCGGGACAGGCCGACGGACACCGGGGAGCTGTTTTTT. This encodes CASSSSRDRPTDTGELFF. Combining the CDR3 with reference TRBV7-9 and TRBJ2-2 gives the whole variable domain DTGVSQNPRHKITKRGQNVTFRCDPISEHNRLYWYRQTLGQGPEFLTYFQNEAQLEKSRLLSDRFSAERPKGSFSTLEIQRTEQGDSAMYLCASSSSRDRPTDTGELFFGEGSRLTVL.

The rearrangement joins TRBV30 to TRBJ2-7, with 9 bases that match TRBD1. V lost 5 bases to trimming and J lost 7 bases; unmatched junction nucleotides: 12. CDR3 length equals 14 residues. Germline V gene lookup returns CDR1 GTSNPN and CDR2 SVGIG (reference sequence). The CDR3: CAWGAGTGIEEQYF. CDR3 sequence (DNA): TGTGCCTGGGGTGCCGGGACAGGGATTGAGGAGCAGTACTTC.

This clone was picked up a small number of times. The rearrangement uses TRBV25-1 and TRBJ2-7, with a weak D call TRBD1 (5 bases). Germline values: CDR1 MGHDK, CDR2 SYGVNS. Trimming removed 2 bases from V and 1 base from J, with 12 bases in between. The CDR3 contains 15 residues. CDR3 region: CASSEITGSSYEQYF. DNA for the CDR3: TGTGCCAGCAGTGAAATAACAGGTTCTTCCTACGAGCAGTACTTC.

CDR3 amino acids: CASSQDTSGGEQYF. The DNA of the CDR3 is TGCGCCAGCAGCCAAGATACTAGCGGGGGCGAGCAGTACTTC. The chain recombines TRBV4-3 with TRBJ2-7; 11 bases align to TRBD2. V shed 0 bases and J 6 bases; nucleotides not matched to a gene: 1. Germline CDR1 and CDR2: LGHNA and YSLEER. This CDR3 contains 14 residues.